This is a list of T cell receptor beta chains from one sample in a study of T cell changes during pregnancy in multiple sclerosis. Assay: immunoSEQ multiplex PCR; the TCRdb copy retains only in-frame clones and omits some. This table holds over 40,000 clones, about 93% found once. Sequencing used CD4+ T cells from peripheral blood mononuclear cells, obtained in the second trimester of pregnancy. These receptor sequences come from a female donor with multiple sclerosis, enrolled in a pregnancy study. Each CDR3 is given with its conserved first and last residue. D genes are given only for firm matches. Clone size appears in some rows only: once, few, many, or a class for an expanded clone.

j_call,clone_size,v_call,d_call,cdr3_length,cdr3_aa,cdr3_nt
TRBJ1-5,-,TRBV9,-,14,CASSVGDSNQPQHF,TGTGCCAGCAGCGTTGGAGATAGCAATCAGCCCCAGCATTTT
TRBJ2-7,-,TRBV4-3,TRBD2,19,CASSHPRTLSGGVSYEQYF,TGCGCCAGCAGCCACCCCAGAACCCTTAGCGGGGGGGTCTCCTACGAGCAGTACTTC
TRBJ2-7,-,TRBV13,-,14,CASSLRRDSYEQYF,TGTGCCAGCAGCTTACGCAGGGACTCCTACGAGCAGTACTTC
TRBJ2-6,-,TRBV11-2,-,14,CASSLYNGANVLTF,TGTGCCAGCAGCTTATATAATGGGGCCAACGTCCTGACTTTC
TRBJ2-1,-,TRBV11-2,TRBD2,13,CASSSSTSGGQFF,TGTGCCAGCAGCTCCTCGACTAGCGGGGGGCAGTTCTTC
TRBJ1-1,-,TRBV18,TRBD1,13,CASSPGQVTEAFF,TGTGCCAGCTCCCCTGGACAGGTCACTGAAGCTTTCTTT
TRBJ2-3,-,TRBV7-2,TRBD2,18,CASSSKGLAGTSTDTQYF,TGTGCCAGCAGCTCGAAGGGACTAGCGGGGACTAGCACAGATACGCAGTATTTT
TRBJ2-7,-,TRBV10-1,-,12,CASSDRPYEQYF,TGCGCCAGCAGTGACAGGCCTTACGAGCAGTACTTC
TRBJ1-6,-,TRBV25-1,TRBD1,14,CASSSDRGLTPLHF,TGTGCCAGCAGTTCCGACAGGGGGCTAACACCCCTCCACTTT
TRBJ2-1,few,TRBV18,-,16,CASSPLLPSSYNEQFF,TGTGCCAGCTCACCGCTACTTCCAAGCTCCTACAATGAGCAGTTCTTC
TRBJ2-1,-,TRBV5-1,-,14,CASSLVETTHEQFF,TGCGCCAGCAGCTTGGTCGAGACAACCCATGAGCAGTTCTTC
TRBJ2-5,-,TRBV7-7,-,16,CASSYGAAGVQETQYF,TGTGCCAGCAGCTATGGAGCGGCAGGGGTCCAAGAGACCCAGTACTTC
TRBJ2-1,-,TRBV27,TRBD1,14,CASRAGTGVNEQFF,TGTGCCAGCAGGGCCGGGACAGGGGTAAATGAGCAGTTCTTC
TRBJ2-1,-,TRBV11-2,TRBD1,16,CASRYFGTGGGGEQFF,TGTGCCAGCAGATATTTCGGGACAGGGGGCGGAGGTGAGCAGTTCTTC
TRBJ2-7,-,TRBV6-5,-,11,CASNTGYEQYF,TGTGCCAGCAATACAGGGTACGAGCAGTACTTC
TRBJ1-4,-,TRBV6-5,TRBD1,14,CASTRTGSGEKLFF,TGTGCCAGCACTCGGACAGGGTCGGGTGAAAAACTGTTTTTT
TRBJ1-1,-,TRBV5-4,-,14,CASSLGWRGGEAFF,TGTGCCAGCAGCTTGGGATGGAGGGGGGGTGAAGCTTTCTTT
TRBJ1-1,once,TRBV5-4,-,15,CASSLDAVSITEAFF,TGTGCCAGCAGCTTGGATGCGGTCTCCATCACTGAAGCTTTCTTT
TRBJ1-1,-,TRBV6-5,TRBD1,15,CASSTQGATNTEAFF,TGTGCCAGCAGTACTCAGGGGGCTACGAACACTGAAGCTTTCTTT
TRBJ1-4,-,TRBV7-2,-,15,CASRIDSATNEKLFF,TGTGCCAGCAGGATAGACAGTGCAACTAATGAAAAACTGTTTTTT
TRBJ2-1,-,TRBV2,-,14,CASIRDSIYNEQFF,TGTGCCAGCATCCGGGACTCGATTTACAATGAGCAGTTCTTC
TRBJ1-1,-,TRBV10-2,-,14,CASSEIYGTSEAFF,TGCGCCAGCAGTGAAATTTACGGGACATCTGAAGCTTTCTTT
TRBJ1-3,-,TRBV6-1,TRBD1,17,CASSERLGQRQGNTIYF,TGTGCCAGCAGTGAAAGGCTGGGACAGCGGCAGGGAAACACCATATATTTT
TRBJ2-7,-,TRBV7-3,-,13,CASSLTGLAEQYF,TGTGCCAGCAGCTTAACAGGTCTAGCCGAGCAGTACTTC
TRBJ2-3,-,TRBV7-9,TRBD2,19,CASSITGTSGGSSTDTQYF,TGTGCCAGCAGCATAACCGGGACTAGCGGGGGTTCTAGCACAGATACGCAGTATTTT
TRBJ2-7,once,TRBV6-5,TRBD1,15,CASSPSADREYEQYF,TGTGCCAGCAGTCCCTCCGCGGACAGGGAATACGAGCAGTACTTC
TRBJ2-7,-,TRBV6-5,TRBD2,14,CASSRLAGDGEQYF,TGTGCCAGCAGTCGACTAGCGGGAGACGGTGAGCAGTACTTC
TRBJ1-2,-,TRBV9,-,14,CASSVEEQTYGYTF,TGTGCCAGCAGCGTAGAAGAACAGACCTATGGCTACACCTTC
TRBJ1-4,-,TRBV19,-,16,CASSPELGSRGSKLFF,TGTGCCAGTAGCCCCGAGCTGGGATCCAGGGGCTCAAAACTGTTTTTT
TRBJ2-3,-,TRBV12-5,-,18,CASGIGDLLGGGTDTQYF,TGTGCTAGTGGTATTGGGGACCTTTTGGGGGGTGGCACAGATACGCAGTATTTT
TRBJ2-3,-,TRBV7-6,-,15,CASSLGRDSTDTQYF,TGTGCCAGCAGCTTGGGGCGGGATAGCACAGATACGCAGTATTTT
TRBJ2-1,-,TRBV7-3,-,15,CASSLIGDSYNEQFF,TGTGCCAGCAGCTTAATAGGGGATTCCTACAATGAGCAGTTCTTC
TRBJ1-1,-,TRBV19,-,15,CASSIDRRGDTEAFF,TGTGCCAGTAGTATAGATCGCAGGGGCGACACTGAAGCTTTCTTT
TRBJ2-5,-,TRBV29-1,-,14,CSVESGSARETQYF,TGCAGCGTTGAGAGTGGCAGCGCGCGAGAGACCCAGTACTTC
TRBJ2-3,-,TRBV29-1,TRBD2,12,CSGGLAGDTQYF,TGCAGCGGGGGACTAGCGGGGGATACGCAGTATTTT
TRBJ2-1,once,TRBV5-1,TRBD1,15,CASSATGSSYNEQFF,TGCGCCAGCAGCGCGACAGGGAGCTCCTACAATGAGCAGTTCTTC
TRBJ2-7,-,TRBV7-9,TRBD2,12,CASSLAGGEQYF,TGTGCCAGCAGCTTAGCGGGGGGGGAGCAGTACTTC
TRBJ2-7,-,TRBV7-9,TRBD1,14,CASSIQGALYEQYF,TGTGCCAGCAGCATTCAGGGGGCCTTATACGAGCAGTACTTC
TRBJ2-7,-,TRBV5-4,TRBD1,16,CASSPATGNLAYEQYF,TGTGCCAGCAGCCCAGCGACAGGGAACCTGGCCTACGAGCAGTACTTC
TRBJ2-1,-,TRBV7-3,-,15,CASSTAGNSYNEQFF,TGTGCCAGCAGCACGGCAGGGAACTCCTACAATGAGCAGTTCTTC
TRBJ2-1,-,TRBV4-2,TRBD2,16,CASSQDTGGASNEQFF,TGTGCCAGCAGCCAAGATACCGGGGGGGCCTCCAATGAGCAGTTCTTC
TRBJ1-1,-,TRBV9,-,13,CASSVDRYTEAFF,TGTGCCAGCAGCGTGGACAGATACACTGAAGCTTTCTTT
TRBJ2-3,-,TRBV5-4,TRBD2,15,CASSPTSGGTDTQYF,TGTGCCAGCAGCCCTACTAGCGGGGGGACAGATACGCAGTATTTT
TRBJ1-1,few,TRBV5-1,-,11,CASRTNTEAFF,TGCGCCAGTCGTACTAACACTGAAGCTTTCTTT
TRBJ2-7,-,TRBV27,-,12,CASSYSVGEQYF,TGTGCCAGCAGCTATTCCGTTGGCGAGCAGTACTTC
TRBJ1-2,-,TRBV5-6,-,17,CASSFWVEGLHGRGYTF,TGTGCCAGCAGCTTTTGGGTGGAGGGACTCCACGGGAGAGGCTACACCTTC
TRBJ1-1,-,TRBV27,-,17,CASSPLGGGTANTEAFF,TGTGCCAGCAGCCCACTAGGGGGGGGGACGGCTAACACTGAAGCTTTCTTT
TRBJ1-1,-,TRBV27,-,14,CASSSLAGQTEAFF,TGTGCCAGCAGTTCCCTTGCCGGACAGACTGAAGCTTTCTTT
TRBJ2-4,-,TRBV6-1,-,14,CASSDNSVPNIQYF,TGTGCCAGCAGTGATAACTCGGTTCCAAACATTCAGTACTTC
TRBJ2-3,-,TRBV19,-,14,CASSIQGSRGTQYF,TGTGCCAGTAGTATACAGGGGAGTAGAGGTACGCAGTATTTT
TRBJ2-2,-,TRBV10-2,-,14,CASSEQGSTGELFF,TGCGCCAGCAGTGAGCAGGGTAGCACCGGGGAGCTGTTTTTT
TRBJ1-2,-,TRBV10-3,-,16,CAISVLLQGANYGYTF,TGTGCCATCAGTGTACTCTTACAGGGAGCTAACTATGGCTACACCTTC
TRBJ2-1,-,TRBV5-1,-,16,CASSLEQGSSYNEQFF,TGCGCCAGCAGCTTGGAACAGGGAAGCTCCTACAATGAGCAGTTCTTC
TRBJ2-1,once,TRBV20-1,-,10,CSAWDSQQFF,TGCAGCGCCTGGGACTCTCAGCAGTTCTTC
TRBJ2-7,-,TRBV2,-,13,CASSPDSFYEQYF,TGTGCCAGCAGTCCAGACAGTTTCTACGAGCAGTACTTC